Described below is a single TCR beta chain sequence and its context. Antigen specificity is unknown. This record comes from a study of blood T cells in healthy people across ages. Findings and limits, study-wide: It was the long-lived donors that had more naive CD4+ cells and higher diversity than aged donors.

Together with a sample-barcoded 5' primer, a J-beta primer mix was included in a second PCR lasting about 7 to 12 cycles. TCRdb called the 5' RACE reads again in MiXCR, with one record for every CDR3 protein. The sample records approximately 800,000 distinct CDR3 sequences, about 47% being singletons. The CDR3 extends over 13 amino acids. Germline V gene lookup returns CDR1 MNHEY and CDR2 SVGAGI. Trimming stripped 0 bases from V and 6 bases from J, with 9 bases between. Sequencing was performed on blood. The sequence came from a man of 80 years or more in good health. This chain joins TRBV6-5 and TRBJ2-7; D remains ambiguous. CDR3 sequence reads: CASSYSTAVEQYF. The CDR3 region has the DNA TGTGCCAGCAGTTACTCGACGGCGGTCGAGCAGTACTTC.